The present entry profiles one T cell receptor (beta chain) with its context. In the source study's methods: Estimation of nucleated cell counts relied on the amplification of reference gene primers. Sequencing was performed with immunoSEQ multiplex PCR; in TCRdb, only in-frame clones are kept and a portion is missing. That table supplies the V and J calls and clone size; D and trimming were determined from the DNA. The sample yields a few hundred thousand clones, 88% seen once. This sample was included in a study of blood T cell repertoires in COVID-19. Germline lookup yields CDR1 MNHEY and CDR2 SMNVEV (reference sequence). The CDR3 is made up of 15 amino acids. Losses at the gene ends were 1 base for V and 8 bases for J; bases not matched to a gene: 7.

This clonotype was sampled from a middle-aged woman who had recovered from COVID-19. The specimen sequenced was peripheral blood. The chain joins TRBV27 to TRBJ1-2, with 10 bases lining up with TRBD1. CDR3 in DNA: TGTGCCAGCAGTTTATGGACAGGGGGTGGGGAAGGCTACACCTTC. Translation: CASSLWTGGGEGYTF.